This section outlines one TCR beta chain sequence together with its context. Its antigen is undetermined. At the DNA level, this CDR3 is encoded by other sequences in the same sample as well. The V segment lost 2 bases and the J segment 5 bases; nucleotides outside the gene matches: 8. Per the germline V gene, CDR1 is SGHRS and CDR2 is YFSETQ. This CDR3 has 15 residues. This sample is drawn from a study of cytomegalovirus exposure and HLA in healthy donors. The overall study: For the approximately 390 genotyped donors, roughly 81% fell within the Caucasian-associated ancestry cluster. Broader study findings: Researchers reportedly found TCR beta sequences accurately predicted most subjects' HLA-A and HLA-B alleles. Testing in vitro showed three CMV-associated chains specific for CMV antigens. Highly shared variants forming one cluster were likely a sequencing artifact.

13 Jbeta primers and 60 Vbeta primers were used for the PCR. Profiling relied on immunoSEQ multiplex PCR, and the TCRdb table lists in-frame clones only, not all of them. The data hold some 160,000 clones, with 60% to 80% observed a single time. The receptor comes from a man aged 45 to 65 in good health and CMV-seropositive. The V call is TRBV5-1, the J call TRBJ2-5; TRBD1 matches at 8 bases. Sequencing used PBMCs. The CDR3 DNA reads as TGCGCCAGCAGCTTAGGGACAGGCGGAGGGGAGACCCAGTACTTC. It encodes CASSLGTGGGETQYF.